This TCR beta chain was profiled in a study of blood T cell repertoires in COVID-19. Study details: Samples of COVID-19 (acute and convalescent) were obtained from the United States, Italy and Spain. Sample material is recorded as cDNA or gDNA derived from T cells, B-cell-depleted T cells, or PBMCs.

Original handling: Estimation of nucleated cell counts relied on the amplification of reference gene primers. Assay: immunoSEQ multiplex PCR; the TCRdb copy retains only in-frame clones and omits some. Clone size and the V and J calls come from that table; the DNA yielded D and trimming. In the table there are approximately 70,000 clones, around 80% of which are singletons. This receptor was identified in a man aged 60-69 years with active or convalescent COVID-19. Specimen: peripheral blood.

CDR3 region: CASGLLSGGDRETQYF. In nucleotides, the CDR3 is TGCGCCAGCGGCCTCCTTAGCGGGGGGGACCGAGAGACCCAGTACTTC. The J gene is TRBJ2-5, the V gene TRBV4-1; the match to TRBD2 covers 11 bases. V shed 8 bases and J 4 bases; nucleotides not matched to a gene: 12. This CDR3 region has 16 residues. Germline CDR1 and CDR2: MGHRA and YSYEKL.